The following is a TCR beta chain sequence with its context. The CDR3 extends over 17 amino acids. V trimming: 4 bases; J trimming: 10 bases; junction bases outside the gene matches: 12. Germline V lookup: CDR1 LGHDT, CDR2 YNNKEL (reference sequence). Per the authors' pipeline: From reference gene primer amplification, estimates of nucleated cell counts were derived. Only in-frame clones appear in the TCRdb table, and some are missing; sequencing was by immunoSEQ multiplex PCR. D and trimming come from the DNA, and the V and J calls and clone size come from that table. The sample contains some 270,000 clones, around 90% of which appear only once. These data belong to a study of blood T cell repertoires in COVID-19.

The chain employs TRBV3-1 (or the pseudogene TRBV3-2) and TRBJ2-2, with 13 bases lining up with TRBD2. The TCR comes from a woman aged 40 to 49 who had recovered from COVID-19. Sequencing was carried out using PBMCs or T cells enriched from blood (not recorded which). CDR3 bases: TGTGCCAGCAGCCGGACTAGCGGGAGCACTCTCGCAGCGGAGCTGTTTTTT. Translated: CASSRTSGSTLAAELFF.